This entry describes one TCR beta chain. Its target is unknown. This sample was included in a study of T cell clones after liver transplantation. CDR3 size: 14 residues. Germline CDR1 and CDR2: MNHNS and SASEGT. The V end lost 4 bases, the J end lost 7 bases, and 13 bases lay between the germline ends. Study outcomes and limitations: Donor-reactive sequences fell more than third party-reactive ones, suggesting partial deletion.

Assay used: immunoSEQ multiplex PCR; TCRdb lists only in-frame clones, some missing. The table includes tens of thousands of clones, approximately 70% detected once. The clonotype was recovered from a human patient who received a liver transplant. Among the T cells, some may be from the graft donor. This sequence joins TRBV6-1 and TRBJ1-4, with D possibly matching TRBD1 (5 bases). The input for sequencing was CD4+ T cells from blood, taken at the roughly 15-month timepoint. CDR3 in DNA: TGTGCCAGCAGTGGCCCCAGGGCTGGTGAAAAACTGTTTTTT. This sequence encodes CASSGPRAGEKLFF.